This TCR beta chain emerged from a study of spatial heterogeneity in lung cancer. Study at large: PBMC samples from follow-up, when available, were sequenced at a median of roughly two years post-resection. Study conclusions and caveats: Ubiquitous expanded tumor TCRs appeared in blood more at resection than follow-up.

The CDR3 sequence is 15 residues long. In germline, CDR1 is KGHSH, CDR2 LQKENI. V lost 2 bases and J lost 1, with 11 bases in between. Unique molecular identifiers, one per molecule, were present on every TCR cDNA molecule. Via MiXCR, TCRdb re-called the 5' RACE reads, giving one row per CDR3 protein. The data contain about 110,000 distinct CDR3 sequences, 9.5% to 14% of them singletons. Note on this clonotype: Its specificity is unknown.

Regarding time point: blood at routine non-recurrence follow-up after resection. The starting material was PBMCs, obtained at follow-up. The chain uses TRBV18 and TRBJ1-1; no clear D gene. The TCR originated in a female donor with early-stage non-small cell lung cancer. The CDR3 DNA reads as TGTGCCAGCTCACCAGGCAGAACTTCGAACACTGAAGCTTTCTTT. This sequence encodes CASSPGRTSNTEAFF.